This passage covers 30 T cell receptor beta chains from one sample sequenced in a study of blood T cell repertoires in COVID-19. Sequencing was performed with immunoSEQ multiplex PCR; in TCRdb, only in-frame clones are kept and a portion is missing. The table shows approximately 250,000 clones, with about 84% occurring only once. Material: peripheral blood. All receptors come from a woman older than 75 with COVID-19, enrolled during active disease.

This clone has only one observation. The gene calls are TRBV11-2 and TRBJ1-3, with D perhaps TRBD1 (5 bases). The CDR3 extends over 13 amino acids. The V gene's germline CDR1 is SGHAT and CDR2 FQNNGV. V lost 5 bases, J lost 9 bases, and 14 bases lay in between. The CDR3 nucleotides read TGTGCCAGCAGCGAAGCGGGCGGGGGCACCATATATTTT. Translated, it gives CASSEAGGGTIYF.

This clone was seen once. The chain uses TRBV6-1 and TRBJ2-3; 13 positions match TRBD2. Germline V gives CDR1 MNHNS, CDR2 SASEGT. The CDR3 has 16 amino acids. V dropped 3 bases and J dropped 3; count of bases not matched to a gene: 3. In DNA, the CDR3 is TGTGCCAGCAGTGACCTACTAGCGGGGGGGACAGATACGCAGTATTTT. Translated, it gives CASSDLLAGGTDTQYF.

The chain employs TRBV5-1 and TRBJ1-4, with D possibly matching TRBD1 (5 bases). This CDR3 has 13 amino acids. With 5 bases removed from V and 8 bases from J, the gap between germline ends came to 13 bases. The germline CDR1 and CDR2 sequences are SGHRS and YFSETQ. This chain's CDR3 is CASSGHVGEKLFF. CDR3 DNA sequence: TGCGCCAGCAGTGGACATGTTGGGGAAAAACTGTTTTTT.

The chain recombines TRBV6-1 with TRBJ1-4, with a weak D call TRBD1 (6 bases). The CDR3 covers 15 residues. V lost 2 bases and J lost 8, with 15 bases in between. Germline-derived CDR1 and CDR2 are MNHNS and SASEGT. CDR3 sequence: CASSEFVEGGEKLFF. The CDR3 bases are TGTGCCAGCAGTGAATTCGTGGAAGGGGGAGAAAAACTGTTTTTT.

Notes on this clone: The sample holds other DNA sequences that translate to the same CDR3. The CDR3 DNA reads TGTGCCAGTAGTATCAGGGGGAACACTGAAGCTTTCTTT. This encodes CASSIRGNTEAFF. The rearrangement links TRBV19 to TRBJ1-1; tentatively, D is TRBD1 (6 bases). Germline CDR1 and CDR2: LNHDA and SQIVND (reference sequence). This CDR3 contains 13 residues. V dropped 3 bases and J dropped 1 base, with 6 bases sitting between them.

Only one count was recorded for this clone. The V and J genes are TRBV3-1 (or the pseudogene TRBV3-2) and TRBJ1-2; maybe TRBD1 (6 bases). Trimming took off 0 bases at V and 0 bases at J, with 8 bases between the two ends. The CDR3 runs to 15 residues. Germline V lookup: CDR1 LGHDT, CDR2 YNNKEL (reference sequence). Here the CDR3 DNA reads TGTGCCAGCAGCCAAGAACAGGGAGCTAACTATGGCTACACCTTC. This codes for CASSQEQGANYGYTF.

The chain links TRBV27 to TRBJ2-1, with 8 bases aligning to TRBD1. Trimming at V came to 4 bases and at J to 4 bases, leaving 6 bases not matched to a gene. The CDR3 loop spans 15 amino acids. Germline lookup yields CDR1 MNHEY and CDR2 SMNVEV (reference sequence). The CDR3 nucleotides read TGTGCCAGCAGTTCGACAGGGGCTCCTTACAATGAGCAGTTCTTC. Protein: CASSSTGAPYNEQFF.

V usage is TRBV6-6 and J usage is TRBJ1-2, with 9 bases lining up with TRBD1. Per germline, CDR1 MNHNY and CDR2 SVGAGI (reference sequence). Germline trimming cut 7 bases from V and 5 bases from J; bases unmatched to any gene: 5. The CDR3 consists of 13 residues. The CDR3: CASTKTGGYGYTF. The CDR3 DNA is TGTGCCAGCACCAAGACAGGGGGGTATGGCTACACCTTC.

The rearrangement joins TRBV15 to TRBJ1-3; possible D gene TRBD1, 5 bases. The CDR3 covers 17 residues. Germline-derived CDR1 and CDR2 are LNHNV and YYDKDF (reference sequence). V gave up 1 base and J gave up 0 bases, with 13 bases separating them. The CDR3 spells CATSRGGDSYSGNTIYF. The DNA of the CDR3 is TGTGCCACCAGCAGAGGGGGCGACAGCTACTCTGGAAACACCATATATTTT.

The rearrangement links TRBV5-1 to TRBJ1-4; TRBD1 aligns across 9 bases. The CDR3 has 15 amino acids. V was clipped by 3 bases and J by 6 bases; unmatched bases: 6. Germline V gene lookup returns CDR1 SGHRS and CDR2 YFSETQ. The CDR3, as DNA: TGCGCCAGCAGCTCCATGGACAGGGGAGATGAAAAACTGTTTTTT. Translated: CASSSMDRGDEKLFF.

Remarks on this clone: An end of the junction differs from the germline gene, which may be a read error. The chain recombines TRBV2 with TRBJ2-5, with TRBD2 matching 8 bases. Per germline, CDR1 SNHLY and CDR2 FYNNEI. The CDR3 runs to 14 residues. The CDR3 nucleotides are TGTGCCAGCAGTGACGACTTTAGCGGGGCCCCCCCGCACTTC. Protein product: CASSDDFSGAPPHF.

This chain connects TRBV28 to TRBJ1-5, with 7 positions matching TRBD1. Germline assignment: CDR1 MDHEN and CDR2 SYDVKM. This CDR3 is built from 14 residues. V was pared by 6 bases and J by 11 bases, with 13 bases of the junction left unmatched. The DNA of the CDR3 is TGTGCCAGCAGACGAAACAGGGGTTCATGGGCCCAGCATTTT. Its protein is CASRRNRGSWAQHF.

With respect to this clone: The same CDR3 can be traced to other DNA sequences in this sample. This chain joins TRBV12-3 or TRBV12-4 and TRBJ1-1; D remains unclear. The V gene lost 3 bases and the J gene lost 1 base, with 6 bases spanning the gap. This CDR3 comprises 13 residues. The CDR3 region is CASSFSGNTEAFF. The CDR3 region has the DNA TGTGCCAGCAGTTTCTCGGGGAACACTGAAGCTTTCTTT.

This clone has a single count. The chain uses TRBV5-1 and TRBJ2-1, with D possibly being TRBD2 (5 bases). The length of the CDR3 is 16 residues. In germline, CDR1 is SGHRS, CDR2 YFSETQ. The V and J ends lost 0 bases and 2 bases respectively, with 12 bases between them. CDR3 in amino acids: CASSLAEDVTYNEQFF. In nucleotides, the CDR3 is TGCGCCAGCAGCTTGGCGGAGGACGTAACCTACAATGAGCAGTTCTTC.

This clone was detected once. CDR3 loop: CASTGRTLYGYTF. DNA of the CDR3: TGTGCCAGCACCGGTAGGACTCTTTATGGCTACACCTTC. The rearrangement joins TRBV7-9 to TRBJ1-2; no clear D. V was cut by 7 bases and J by 5 bases, with 14 bases left in between. The CDR3 has 13 amino acids. Germline CDR1 SEHNR, CDR2 FQNEAQ (reference sequence).

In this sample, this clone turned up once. Here the CDR3 DNA reads TGCGCCAGCAGTGGGGACCCAGGGGGAGGTACCGGGGAGCTGTTTTTT. Translating gives CASSGDPGGGTGELFF. The V and J genes are TRBV10-2 and TRBJ2-2; D might be TRBD1 (7 bases). Germline CDR1 reads WSHSY; CDR2 reads SAAADI. CDR3 length: 16 amino acids. Trimming pared 4 bases from V and 5 bases from J, leaving 17 bases between.

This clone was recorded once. The CDR3 DNA reads TGCAGCGTTCTACTAGCGGGGGGGTACACCGGGGAGCTGTTTTTT. Protein: CSVLLAGGYTGELFF. The chain links TRBV29-1 to TRBJ2-2; 13 bases line up with TRBD2. After removal of 5 bases from V and 3 bases from J, the junction contained 3 bases not matched to a gene. CDR1 and CDR2 from the germline V gene are SQVTM and ANQGSEA. This CDR3 is built from 15 residues.

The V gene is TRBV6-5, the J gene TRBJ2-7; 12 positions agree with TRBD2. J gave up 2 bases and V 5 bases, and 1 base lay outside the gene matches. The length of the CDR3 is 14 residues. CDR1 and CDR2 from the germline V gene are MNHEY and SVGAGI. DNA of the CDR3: TGTGCCAGCAGTCGGACTAGCGGGGCCTACGAGCAGTACGTC. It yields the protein CASSRTSGAYEQYV.

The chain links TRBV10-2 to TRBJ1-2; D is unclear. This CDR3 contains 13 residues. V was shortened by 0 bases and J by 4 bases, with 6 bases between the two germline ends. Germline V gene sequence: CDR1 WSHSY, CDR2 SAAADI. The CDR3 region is CASSESRGYGYTF. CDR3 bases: TGCGCCAGCAGTGAGTCCAGAGGCTATGGCTACACCTTC.

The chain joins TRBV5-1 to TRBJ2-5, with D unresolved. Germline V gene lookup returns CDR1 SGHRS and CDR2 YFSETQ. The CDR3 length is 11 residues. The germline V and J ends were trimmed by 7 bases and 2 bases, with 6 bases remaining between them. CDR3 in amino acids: CASGKQETQYF. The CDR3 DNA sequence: TGCGCCAGCGGCAAACAAGAGACCCAGTACTTC.

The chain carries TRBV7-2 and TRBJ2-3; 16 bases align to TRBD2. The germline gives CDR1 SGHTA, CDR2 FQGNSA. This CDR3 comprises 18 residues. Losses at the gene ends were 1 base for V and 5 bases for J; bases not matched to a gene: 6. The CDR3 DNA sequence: TGTGCCAGCAGCTTAGGGCGGGGGACTAGCGGGAGGGGAGATACGCAGTATTTT. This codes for CASSLGRGTSGRGDTQYF.

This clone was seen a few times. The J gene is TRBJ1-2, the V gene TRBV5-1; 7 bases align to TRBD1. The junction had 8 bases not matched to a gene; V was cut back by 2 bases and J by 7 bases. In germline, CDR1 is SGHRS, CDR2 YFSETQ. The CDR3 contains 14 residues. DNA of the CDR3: TGCGCCAGCAGCTTCGGTCAGGGGGGTGGTGGCTACACCTTC. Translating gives CASSFGQGGGGYTF.

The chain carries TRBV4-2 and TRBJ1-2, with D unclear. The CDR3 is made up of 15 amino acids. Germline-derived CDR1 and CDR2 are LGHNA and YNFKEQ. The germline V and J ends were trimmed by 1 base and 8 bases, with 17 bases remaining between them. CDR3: CASSQVPFGSGGYTF. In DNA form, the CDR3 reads TGTGCCAGCAGCCAAGTCCCATTTGGGTCAGGAGGCTACACCTTC.

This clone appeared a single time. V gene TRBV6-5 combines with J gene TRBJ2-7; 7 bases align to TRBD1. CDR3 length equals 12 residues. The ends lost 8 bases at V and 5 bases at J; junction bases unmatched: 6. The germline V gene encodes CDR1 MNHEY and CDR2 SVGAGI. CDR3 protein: CASGRQGNEQYF. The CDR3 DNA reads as TGTGCCAGCGGGAGACAGGGTAACGAGCAGTACTTC.

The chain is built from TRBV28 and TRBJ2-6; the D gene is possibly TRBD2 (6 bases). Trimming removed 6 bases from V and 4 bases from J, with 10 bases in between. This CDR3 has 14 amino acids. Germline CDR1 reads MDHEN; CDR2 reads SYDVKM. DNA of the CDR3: TGTGCCAGCAGGGTTGGAGGGGGGGCCAACGTCCTGACTTTC. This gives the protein CASRVGGGANVLTF.

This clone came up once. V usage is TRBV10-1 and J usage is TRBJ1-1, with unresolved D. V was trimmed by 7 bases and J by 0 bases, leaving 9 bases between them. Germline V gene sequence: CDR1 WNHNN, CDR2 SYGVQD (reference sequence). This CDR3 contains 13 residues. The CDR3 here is CASTQLVNTEAFF. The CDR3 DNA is TGCGCCAGCACCCAGTTGGTGAACACTGAAGCTTTCTTT.

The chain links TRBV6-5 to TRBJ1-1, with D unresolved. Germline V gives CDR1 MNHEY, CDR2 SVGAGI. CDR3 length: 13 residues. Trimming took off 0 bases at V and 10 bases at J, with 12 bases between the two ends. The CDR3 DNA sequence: TGTGCCAGCAGTTACTCGAATTCCCCGGGAGCTTTCTTT. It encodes CASSYSNSPGAFF.

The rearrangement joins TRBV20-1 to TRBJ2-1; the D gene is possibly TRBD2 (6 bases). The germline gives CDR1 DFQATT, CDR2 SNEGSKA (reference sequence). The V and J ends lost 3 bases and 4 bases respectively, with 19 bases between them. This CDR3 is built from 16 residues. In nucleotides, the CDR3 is TGCAGTGCTAGTGTTATGAGGGGAGGTCATTACAATGAGCAGTTCTTC. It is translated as CSASVMRGGHYNEQFF.

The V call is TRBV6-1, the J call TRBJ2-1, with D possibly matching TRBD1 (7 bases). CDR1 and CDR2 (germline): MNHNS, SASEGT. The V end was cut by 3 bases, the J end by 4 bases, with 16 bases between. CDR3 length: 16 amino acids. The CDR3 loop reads CASSDRGDRPYNEQFF. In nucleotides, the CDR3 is TGTGCCAGCAGTGATAGGGGGGACAGACCTTACAATGAGCAGTTCTTC.

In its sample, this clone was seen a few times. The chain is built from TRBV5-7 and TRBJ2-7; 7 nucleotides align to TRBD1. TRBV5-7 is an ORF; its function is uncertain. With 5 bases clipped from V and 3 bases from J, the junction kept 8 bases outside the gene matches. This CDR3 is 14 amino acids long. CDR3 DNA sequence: TGTGCCAGCAGACTGAGGGACAGAGTCTACGAGCAGTACGTC. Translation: CASRLRDRVYEQYV.